The present T cell receptor beta chain was sequenced within a study of OX40 agonist ivuxolimab in advanced cancers. At the level of the whole study: Ivuxolimab was an agonistic, fully human IgG2 monoclonal antibody directed against OX40 (CD134), a costimulatory receptor. A male proportion of about 79% and a mean age of around 60 years, ranging from roughly 20 to 80, were recorded for the dose-escalation cohort. Among the roughly 50 dose-escalation patients, approximately 20 had hepatocellular carcinoma, roughly 15 melanoma, 9 renal cell carcinoma and 9 head and neck cancer. Partial responses were achieved by three dose-escalation patients, of whom one had hepatocellular carcinoma and two had cutaneous melanoma. Peripheral TCRbeta sequencing aimed to test whether ivuxolimab altered TCR sequence diversity and caused clonal T-cell expansion. The monotherapy dose-escalation portion (N of about 50 patients) of the phase I ivuxolimab trial is reported in the paper. Patients were allowed to have had prior anti-PD-1, anti-PD-L1 or anti-CTLA-4 therapy, and around two fifths of the dose-escalation patients had been treated with checkpoint inhibitors. Intravenous ivuxolimab was administered to patients every 2 weeks at six dose levels: 0.01, 0.1, 0.3, 1.5, 3 and 10 mg/kg.

To sequence the TCRbeta CDR3 region, genomic DNA was isolated from the sorted cells. TCRbeta CDR3 regions were sequenced using the immunoSEQ Assay. In its TCRdb copy, this immuneACCESS table keeps in-frame sequences only and misses some clones. Where compared with another copy, unresolved V genes explain less than half of these, and the others have no known cause. The sample table shows over 15,000 clones, and about three quarters are seen once. The top ten clones comprise around 26% of the sample. Paper-wide results and their limitations: Antigen specificity was not determined for the clonally expanded peripheral T cells. Partial responders in the 0.1-3.0 mg/kg groups had among the lowest normalized peripheral clonal expansion, especially among CD8+ T cells. Clonal expansion of both CD4+ and CD8+ blood T cells was observed from baseline to week 6 at doses 0.1 to 3.0 mg/kg. Low levels of normalized T-cell clonal expansion were also seen in some nonresponding patients. After ivuxolimab, expanded clones were on average more numerous among CD8+ T cells than among CD4+ T cells.

Between the V and J ends, shortened by 5 bases and 3 bases respectively, the junction contains 19 bases. According to the germline V gene (reference sequence), CDR1 reads MNHNY and CDR2 reads SVGAGI. Spanning cysteine to phenylalanine, the CDR3 consists of 16 amino acids. The retained sequence is limited to the CDR3, 48 bases, with the frame set at the first base. This clone has just a few counts. Its antigen is currently not known. Per-base qualities were not stored, and no clone one base away is much larger. The trial excluded patients who had a history of autoimmune disease or who were on systemic immunosuppression. In every dose cohort, peripheral blood was drawn for TCR sequencing at baseline, cycle 4 day 1, and cycle 7 day 1. Samples were obtained from an open-label, multicenter, first-in-human phase I dose-escalation trial of ivuxolimab. Adults with locally advanced or metastatic melanoma, renal cell carcinoma, hepatocellular carcinoma or head and neck squamous cell carcinoma were enrolled in the trial. Before TCR sequencing, CD4+ T cells and CD8+ T cells were sorted from peripheral blood as separate populations.

The chain is assembled from TRBV6-6 and TRBJ1-2; no D gene can be assigned with confidence. The sequencing here drew on CD4+ or CD8+ T cells sorted from blood, taken in a trial of the OX40 agonist ivuxolimab. This TCR was recovered from an adult with an advanced solid tumor such as melanoma, head and neck, liver or kidney cancer. The CDR3 protein is CASSQLELDTYYGYTF. The DNA is as follows: TGTGCCAGCAGTCAGCTGGAACTGGATACGTACTATGGCTACACCTTC.